The present T cell receptor beta chain was sequenced within a study of cytomegalovirus exposure and HLA in healthy donors. PCR primers comprised 60 Vbeta and 13 Jbeta primers. Clones were sequenced by immunoSEQ multiplex PCR, and TCRdb holds only the in-frame ones, with some missing. The data contain around 120,000 clones, 60% to 70% of them singletons. General study findings and limits: A highly shared variant cluster was judged a likely technical artifact. An analysis was carried out later, and it reportedly showed fewer N-insertions in an Asian-associated ancestry cluster than the 666-donor mean. Researchers reported from a later analysis that most CMV-associated TCR beta chains appeared HLA-restricted. Later analysis associated a missense DCLRE1C variant with TCR beta V- and J-gene trimming.

With regard to this clone: Its antigen is currently unknown.

This CDR3 has 15 amino acids. With 4 bases clipped from V and 7 bases from J, the junction kept 8 bases outside the gene matches. Germline-derived CDR1 and CDR2 are SGHTA and FQGTGA. This receptor was identified in a man aged 30 to 45 in good health and CMV-seropositive. The J gene is TRBJ2-1, the V gene TRBV7-3; the match to TRBD2 covers 9 bases. Sequencing was carried out using PBMCs. CDR3 in amino acids: CASSSLAGGKNEQFF. DNA of the CDR3: TGTGCCAGCAGCTCCCTTGCGGGGGGGAAAAATGAGCAGTTCTTC. Using reference TRBV7-3 and TRBJ2-1 for the parts outside the CDR3, the full variable domain is GAGVSQTPSNKVTEKGKYVELRCDPISGHTALYWYRQSLGQGPEFLIYFQGTGAADDSGLPNDRFFAVRPEGSVSTLKIQRTERGDSAVYLCASSSLAGGKNEQFFGPGTRLTVL.